Listed here are 31 T cell receptor beta chains from one sample, sequenced in a study of blood T cell repertoires in COVID-19. Method: immunoSEQ multiplex PCR; TCRdb's copy keeps in-frame clones and lacks some. The sample lists about 110,000 clones; roughly 88% were seen once. The material sequenced was peripheral blood. The source of these receptors is a human donor in a cohort sampled during active COVID-19.

The chain has TRBV20-1 and TRBJ2-3; the match to TRBD2 covers 10 bases. The V segment lost 3 bases and the J segment 1 base; nucleotides outside the gene matches: 10. Germline CDR1 DFQATT, CDR2 SNEGSKA (reference sequence). The CDR3 is made up of 17 amino acids. The CDR3 is CSASQTPLAGGTDTQYF. Here the CDR3 DNA reads TGCAGTGCTAGTCAAACCCCTCTAGCGGGAGGCACAGATACGCAGTATTTT.

The chain links TRBV19 to TRBJ1-5; possibly TRBD1 for D (6 bases). Germline V CDR1 and CDR2: LNHDA, SQIVND (reference sequence). Trimming left V 6 bases short and J 3 bases short, with 12 bases between. This CDR3 spans 14 amino acids. The CDR3 region has the DNA TGTGCCAGTAGGATCGACAGGAACAATCAGCCCCAGCATTTT. Amino acid sequence: CASRIDRNNQPQHF. Complete variable domain (other parts from reference TRBV19 and TRBJ1-5): DGGITQSPKYLFRKEGQNVTLSCEQNLNHDAMYWYRQDPGQGLRLIYYSQIVNDFQKGDIAEGYSVSREKKESFPLTVTSAQKNPTAFYLCASRIDRNNQPQHFGDGTRLSIL.

CDR3 sequence: CASIDTKSTDTQYF. The CDR3 region has the DNA TGTGCCAGCATCGACACAAAGAGCACAGATACGCAGTATTTT. The chain carries TRBV7-8 and TRBJ2-3; D is undetermined. The V and J ends lost 7 bases and 0 bases respectively, with 11 bases between them. CDR3 length: 14 amino acids. Per the germline V gene, CDR1 is SGHVS and CDR2 is FQNEAQ. The complete variable domain, with remaining parts taken from reference TRBV7-8 and TRBJ2-3, reads GAGVSQSPRYKVAKRGQDVALRCDPISGHVSLFWYQQALGQGPEFLTYFQNEAQLDKSGLPSDRFFAERPEGSVSTLKIQRTQQEDSAVYLCASIDTKSTDTQYFGPGTRLTVL.

This chain links TRBV5-1 with TRBJ2-1, with 8 bases that match TRBD2. The V segment lost 7 bases and the J segment 7 bases; nucleotides outside the gene matches: 10. Germline V gene lookup returns CDR1 SGHRS and CDR2 YFSETQ. This CDR3 is built from 14 residues. The CDR3 DNA follows: TGCGCCAGCGCACAGAGCGGGAGAATGAATGAGCAGTTCTTC. Its protein product is CASAQSGRMNEQFF. Full variable domain (remainder filled in from reference TRBV5-1 and TRBJ2-1): KAGVTQTPRYLIKTRGQQVTLSCSPISGHRSVSWYQQTPGQGLQFLFEYFSETQRNKGNFPGRFSGRQFSNSRSEMNVSTLELGDSALYLCASAQSGRMNEQFFGPGTRLTVL.

This sequence joins TRBV5-5 and TRBJ2-7, with 10 bases lining up with TRBD2. This CDR3 has 16 residues. Germline-derived CDR1 and CDR2 are SGHKS and YYEKEE (reference sequence). Trimming took 0 bases from V and 4 from J; bases not matched to a gene: 7. The CDR3 DNA is TGTGCCAGCAGCTTGGAGAGGGCTAGCGGGAGTTACGAGCAGTACTTC. Its protein is CASSLERASGSYEQYF.

The chain is built from TRBV5-1 and TRBJ2-4; 7 nucleotides match TRBD1. V lost 5 bases to trimming and J lost 5 bases; unmatched junction nucleotides: 16. Germline CDR1 SGHRS, CDR2 YFSETQ. This CDR3 has 17 amino acids. In nucleotides, the CDR3 is TGCGCCAGCAGGAGAGGGTACAGGGGTCACTTTGAAAACATTCAGTACTTC. Its protein is CASRRGYRGHFENIQYF.

This chain joins TRBV7-6 and TRBJ1-4; TRBD1 agrees at 8 bases. Looked up from germline, CDR1 is SGHVS and CDR2 is FNYEAQ. CDR3 length equals 15 residues. J was trimmed by 8 bases and V by 3 bases; bases with no gene match: 8. The CDR3 loop is CASSFLTGGGEKLFF. The CDR3 coding sequence is TGTGCCAGCAGCTTCCTCACAGGGGGTGGGGAAAAACTGTTTTTT.

This chain connects TRBV18 to TRBJ1-2; D not certain. Germline V CDR1 and CDR2: KGHSH, LQKENI. The V gene lost 3 bases and the J gene lost 7 bases, with 15 bases spanning the gap. The CDR3 loop spans 14 amino acids. CDR3 nucleotide sequence: TGTGCCAGCTCACCCGCCCCGGGGAGTGCTGGCTACACCTTC. Translating it yields CASSPAPGSAGYTF.

The V and J genes are TRBV7-9 and TRBJ1-2, with 7 bases that match TRBD1. The V segment lost 6 bases and the J segment 2 bases; nucleotides outside the gene matches: 9. The CDR3 covers 15 residues. The germline V gene has CDR1 SEHNR and CDR2 FQNEAQ (reference sequence). CDR3 loop: CASSRGGAYNYGYTF. CDR3 bases: TGTGCCAGCAGTAGAGGGGGCGCGTACAACTATGGCTACACCTTC.

This clone was observed once. CDR3 residues: CASSFRGSNQPQHF. The CDR3 coding sequence is TGTGCCAGCAGTTTCAGGGGGAGCAATCAGCCCCAGCATTTT. This chain links TRBV27 with TRBJ1-5; 7 nucleotides match TRBD1. J was trimmed by 1 base and V by 3 bases; bases with no gene match: 0. The germline V gene has CDR1 MNHEY and CDR2 SMNVEV (reference sequence). The CDR3 runs 14 residues.

The genes are TRBV29-1 and TRBJ1-2, with 8 bases identical to TRBD1. CDR3 length equals 16 residues. Germline V gene data show CDR1 as SQVTM and CDR2 as ANQGSEA. The junction had 9 bases not matched to a gene; V was cut back by 0 bases and J by 3 bases. The DNA of the CDR3 is TGCAGCGTTGAAGATTTTAAGGACAGGGAATACTATGGCTACACCTTC. This sequence encodes CSVEDFKDREYYGYTF.

The J gene is TRBJ1-2, the V gene TRBV5-6; 12 nucleotides align to TRBD1. V was clipped by 3 bases and J by 6 bases; unmatched bases: 6. The CDR3 consists of 15 residues. Germline CDR1 and CDR2: SGHDT and YYEEEE. CDR3: CASSWGTGGEDGYTF. The CDR3 DNA reads TGTGCCAGCAGCTGGGGGACAGGGGGCGAAGATGGCTACACCTTC.

The chain combines TRBV6-6 with TRBJ1-3; a possible D gene is TRBD1 (6 bases). The CDR3 covers 16 residues. Germline V gene lookup returns CDR1 MNHNY and CDR2 SVGAGI (reference sequence). Between the trimmed V and J ends, which lost 5 bases and 7 bases, there was a span of 21 bases. The CDR3 nucleotides are TGTGCCAGCAGTCTGGACAGCTCCGGGGTTCGGAACACCATATATTTT. Amino acid sequence: CASSLDSSGVRNTIYF.

The chain employs TRBV5-4 and TRBJ2-2; D might be TRBD1 (5 bases). This CDR3 spans 15 amino acids. Trimming left V 4 bases short and J 0 bases short, with 10 bases between. The germline V gene encodes CDR1 SGHNT and CDR2 YYREEE (reference sequence). Here the CDR3 DNA reads TGTGCCAGCAGCCCCCGACAGACGAACACCGGGGAGCTGTTTTTT. The encoded protein is CASSPRQTNTGELFF.

This chain links TRBV6-5 with TRBJ1-2; D might be TRBD1 (5 bases). V was pared by 6 bases and J by 0 bases, with 11 bases between. The CDR3 has 14 residues. The germline CDR1 and CDR2 sequences are MNHEY and SVGAGI. CDR3 nucleotide sequence: TGTGCCAGCAGCTATGACAGAGCTAACTATGGCTACACCTTC. It yields the protein CASSYDRANYGYTF.

Only a few counts were recorded for this clone. The chain uses TRBV27 and TRBJ2-1, with a possible D match to TRBD1 (6 bases). The CDR3 spans 16 residues. The germline V and J ends were trimmed by 4 bases and 6 bases, with 19 bases remaining between them. Germline CDR1 MNHEY, CDR2 SMNVEV (reference sequence). Here the CDR3 reads CASSSPGRGRGNEQFF. As DNA, the CDR3 is TGTGCCAGCAGTTCCCCCGGCAGGGGCCGGGGCAATGAGCAGTTCTTC.

The chain joins TRBV5-1 to TRBJ2-7, with TRBD1 matching over 9 bases. CDR3 length equals 17 residues. Per germline, CDR1 SGHRS and CDR2 YFSETQ. Trimming removed 0 bases from V and 0 bases from J; junction bases left unmatched: 7. The CDR3 region has the DNA TGCGCCAGCAGCTTGGTGGGACAGGGAAAAGCCTCCTACGAGCAGTACTTC. This encodes CASSLVGQGKASYEQYF.

V usage is TRBV6-5 and J usage is TRBJ1-2, with a possible D match to TRBD1 (5 bases). CDR1 and CDR2 from the germline V gene are MNHEY and SVGAGI. The CDR3 has 13 amino acids. Trimming shortened V by 5 bases and J by 4 bases, and 11 bases separated the two germline ends. The CDR3 is CASSPQGSYGYTF. The CDR3 bases are TGTGCCAGCAGTCCTCAGGGAAGCTATGGCTACACCTTC.

V usage is TRBV7-9 and J usage is TRBJ2-5; D is possibly TRBD1 (5 bases). Germline lookup yields CDR1 SEHNR and CDR2 FQNEAQ (reference sequence). V lost 3 bases and J lost 3, with 11 bases in between. The CDR3 is 14 residues long. The CDR3 protein is CASSFPQGKETQYF. The CDR3 coding sequence is TGTGCCAGCAGCTTTCCCCAGGGCAAAGAGACCCAGTACTTC.

V and J are TRBV5-1 and TRBJ1-6; D is possibly TRBD1 (6 bases). The ends were cut back, 0 bases at V and 13 bases at J, with 8 bases in the middle. Germline loops: CDR1 SGHRS, CDR2 YFSETQ. The CDR3 runs to 12 residues. The CDR3 DNA reads as TGCGCCAGCAGCTTGGCCAGGGGTCCCCTCCACTTT. Protein sequence: CASSLARGPLHF.

Regarding this clone: One end of the junction does not line up with germline, which may come from a read error. V is TRBV6-1 and J is TRBJ1-2; maybe TRBD1 (5 bases). The CDR3 is 14 amino acids. Germline-derived CDR1 and CDR2 are MNHNS and SASEGT. The CDR3 bases are TGTGCCAGCAGTGAAGATGCGAGGACGGGGGTTAAGGCCTTC. Amino acids: CASSEDARTGVKAF.

This clone was recorded once. V gene TRBV28 combines with J gene TRBJ1-6, with D perhaps matching TRBD1 (6 bases). The CDR3 is made up of 15 amino acids. The V gene's germline CDR1 is MDHEN and CDR2 SYDVKM. V shed 4 bases and J shed 9 bases, with 16 bases lying between them. CDR3 nucleotides: TGTGCCAGCAGTTCATCGGGACATTGGGGTTCACCCCTCCACTTT. This codes for CASSSSGHWGSPLHF. The full variable domain, rest sourced from reference TRBV28 and TRBJ1-6, is DVKVTQSSRYLVKRTGEKVFLECVQDMDHENMFWYRQDPGLGLRLIYFSYDVKMKEKGDIPEGYSVSREKKERFSLILESASTNQTSMYLCASSSSGHWGSPLHFGNGTRLTVT.

The chain links TRBV29-1 to TRBJ2-1; D possibly corresponds to TRBD1 (6 bases). The V and J ends lost 0 bases and 4 bases respectively, with 16 bases between them. The germline gives CDR1 SQVTM, CDR2 ANQGSEA. The CDR3 is 16 amino acids. Written as DNA, the CDR3 is TGCAGCGTTGAAGAGGTGGGGACACCCAATTACAATGAGCAGTTCTTC. Translated, it gives CSVEEVGTPNYNEQFF.

The chain carries TRBV6-2 or TRBV6-3 and TRBJ2-1; 13 bases fit TRBD2. CDR1 MNHEY and CDR2 SVGEGT come from the germline V gene. Trimming removed 6 bases from V and 4 bases from J; junction bases left unmatched: 6. The length of the CDR3 is 16 residues. Here the CDR3 DNA reads TGTGCCAGCAGCCCTGGACTAGCGGGGGTTTACAATGAGCAGTTCTTC. The encoded protein is CASSPGLAGVYNEQFF.

In its sample, this clone was seen once. The J gene is TRBJ2-3, the V gene TRBV18, with 12 bases lining up with TRBD1. The CDR3 is 17 amino acids. V shed 4 bases and J 5 bases; nucleotides not matched to a gene: 10. From germline, CDR1 is KGHSH and CDR2 LQKENI. CDR3 region: CASSLRGDRGLGDTQYF. The CDR3, as DNA: TGTGCCAGCTCACTACGGGGGGACAGGGGGCTTGGAGATACGCAGTATTTT.

V and J are TRBV7-9 and TRBJ1-1; 9 positions match TRBD1. The CDR3 totals 14 residues. V trimming: 1 base; J trimming: 4 bases; junction bases outside the gene matches: 1. In germline, CDR1 is SEHNR, CDR2 FQNEAQ (reference sequence). The chain's CDR3 is CASSLGGQGTEAFF. The CDR3 region has the DNA TGTGCCAGCAGCTTAGGGGGACAGGGCACTGAAGCTTTCTTT.

The chain recombines TRBV12-3 or TRBV12-4 with TRBJ1-2, with 7 bases aligning to TRBD1. With V trimmed by 6 bases and J by 6 bases, 7 bases remained unmatched. This CDR3 is built from 13 residues. This CDR3 reads CASRKGTVDGYTF. Here the CDR3 DNA reads TGTGCCAGCAGGAAGGGGACAGTCGATGGCTACACCTTC.

The chain is built from TRBV30 and TRBJ1-4; 9 bases fit TRBD1. Germline loops: CDR1 GTSNPN, CDR2 SVGIG (reference sequence). This CDR3 region has 15 residues. V trimming: 1 base; J trimming: 8 bases; junction bases outside the gene matches: 8. Here the CDR3 DNA reads TGTGCCTGGAGTGGCCCCGGGACAGGGAACGAAAAACTGTTTTTT. Translating gives CAWSGPGTGNEKLFF.

The chain carries TRBV10-3 and TRBJ2-7, with 9 nucleotides matching TRBD1. CDR1 and CDR2 (germline): ENHRY, SYGVKD. V shed 3 bases and J 9 bases; nucleotides not matched to a gene: 9. The CDR3 is 14 amino acids. The CDR3 DNA follows: TGTGCCATCAGTGACGGGGACAGGGCCCCCGGGCAGTACTTC. Protein product: CAISDGDRAPGQYF.

This clone was counted a few times. The chain uses TRBV2 and TRBJ1-6, with TRBD1 identical over 10 bases. With V trimmed by 7 bases and J by 2 bases, 2 bases remained unmatched. Germline assignment: CDR1 SNHLY and CDR2 FYNNEI. The CDR3 length is 15 residues. The CDR3 loop is CASKGQGTYNSPLHF. The CDR3 bases are TGTGCCAGCAAGGGACAGGGGACCTATAATTCACCCCTCCACTTT. Combining the CDR3 with reference TRBV2 and TRBJ1-6 gives the whole variable domain EPEVTQTPSHQVTQMGQEVILRCVPISNHLYFYWYRQILGQKVEFLVSFYNNEISEKSEIFDDQFSVERPDGSNFTLKIRSTKLEDSAMYFCASKGQGTYNSPLHFGNGTRLTVT.

This clone was picked up a small number of times. The V gene is TRBV5-1, the J gene TRBJ2-6; 7 bases line up with TRBD2. Germline V gene lookup returns CDR1 SGHRS and CDR2 YFSETQ. This CDR3 has 17 residues. The V segment lost 3 bases and the J segment 0 bases; nucleotides outside the gene matches: 6. CDR3 DNA sequence: TGCGCCAGCAGCTCCCTAACTAGCGACTCTGGGGCCAACGTCCTGACTTTC. This gives the protein CASSSLTSDSGANVLTF.